These 23 T cell receptor beta chains originate from one sample sequenced in a study of OX40 agonist ivuxolimab in advanced cancers. This table comes from immunoSEQ multiplex PCR, and its TCRdb copy is limited to in-frame clones, with some not included. Of 70,000 to 95,000 clones in the sample, about 80% were seen once. The specimen was CD4+ or CD8+ T cells sorted from blood, collected in a trial of the OX40 agonist ivuxolimab. The source of these receptors is an adult with an advanced solid tumor such as melanoma, head and neck, liver or kidney cancer.

The rearrangement links TRBV11-2 to TRBJ2-2; perhaps TRBD2 as D (5 bases). Germline V gene lookup returns CDR1 SGHAT and CDR2 FQNNGV. The CDR3 totals 13 residues. V dropped 4 bases and J dropped 4 bases, with 7 bases sitting between them. The CDR3 reads CASSSAGTGELFF. As DNA, the CDR3 is TGTGCCAGCAGCTCTGCGGGCACCGGGGAGCTGTTTTTT.

The chain joins TRBV9 to TRBJ2-3, with 9 bases matching TRBD1. V lost 7 bases to trimming and J lost 5 bases; unmatched junction nucleotides: 14. CDR3 length equals 16 residues. Germline V gene data show CDR1 as SGDLS and CDR2 as YYNGEE. The DNA for the CDR3 is TGTGCCAGCGGAAAAGGAGGGGGGACAGGGAGAGATACGCAGTATTTT. It translates to CASGKGGGTGRDTQYF.

The J gene is TRBJ1-2, the V gene TRBV6-1; TRBD1 matches 12 bases. The CDR3 totals 14 residues. Germline lookup yields CDR1 MNHNS and CDR2 SASEGT. V gave up 6 bases and J gave up 11 bases; unmatched junction bases: 10. CDR3 nucleotide sequence: TGTGCCAGCAGGGGGACAGGGGGCGCGAATCTGTACACCTTC. This sequence encodes CASRGTGGANLYTF.

This chain connects TRBV7-9 to TRBJ1-6; 7 bases map to TRBD1. The CDR3 covers 14 residues. The germline V gene encodes CDR1 SEHNR and CDR2 FQNEAQ (reference sequence). V shed 7 bases, J shed 14 bases, and the junction held 14 bases outside the gene matches. DNA of the CDR3: TGTGCCAGCACCTATTTCAGGGGGAACAACGCCCTCCACTTT. It translates to CASTYFRGNNALHF.

This clone was picked up a small number of times. The DNA for the CDR3 is TGTGCCAGCAGCCCTCCCGGCCATAGACAAAACACCGGGGAGCTGTTTTTT. Protein product: CASSPPGHRQNTGELFF. This sequence joins TRBV14 and TRBJ2-2; no firm D call. The CDR3 consists of 17 residues. The V gene lost 4 bases and the J gene lost 2 bases, with 17 bases spanning the gap. Germline CDR1 and CDR2: SGHDN and FVKESK.

This sequence joins TRBV7-6 and TRBJ2-7; possible D gene TRBD1, 5 bases. V dropped 5 bases and J dropped 0 bases, with 14 bases sitting between them. Germline V gene sequence: CDR1 SGHVS, CDR2 FNYEAQ. CDR3 length: 15 residues. Written as DNA, the CDR3 is TGTGCCAGCAGCGATACAGGTTCGGGCTCCTACGAGCAGTACTTC. Translation gives CASSDTGSGSYEQYF.

This clone was seen a handful of times. The rearrangement uses TRBV27 and TRBJ1-1, with D perhaps TRBD1 (5 bases). This CDR3 region has 13 residues. From germline, CDR1 is MNHEY and CDR2 SMNVEV (reference sequence). Trimming left V 6 bases short and J 7 bases short, with 15 bases between. The CDR3 sequence: CASSSKPGREAFF. DNA of the CDR3: TGTGCCAGCAGCTCTAAGCCAGGGCGTGAAGCTTTCTTT.

This chain joins TRBV21-1 and TRBJ2-5. TRBV21-1 is deemed a pseudogene. This CDR3 contains 15 residues. CDR3: CASSKVYRGVETQYF. CDR3 DNA sequence: TGTGCCAGCAGCAAAGTATACAGAGGTGTAGAGACCCAGTACTTC.

CDR3 bases: TGCGCCAGCAGTCTAACCCGAAGGATTCTCCTCACCTACGAGCAGTACTTC. This gives the protein CASSLTRRILLTYEQYF. The chain uses TRBV23-1 and TRBJ2-7; unclear D gene. TRBV23-1 is labeled an ORF, and its function is uncertain. The V and J ends lost 4 bases and 2 bases respectively, with 21 bases between them. The CDR3 length is 17 residues.

V usage is TRBV30 and J usage is TRBJ1-3, with a weak D call TRBD1 (5 bases). The CDR3 contains 14 residues. Trimming took off 2 bases at V and 0 bases at J, with 8 bases between the two ends. Germline lookup yields CDR1 GTSNPN and CDR2 SVGIG (reference sequence). The DNA for the CDR3 is TGTGCCTGGAGTAAGGGGAACTCTGGAAACACCATATATTTT. This translates into CAWSKGNSGNTIYF.

V usage is TRBV2 and J usage is TRBJ2-5; TRBD2 agrees at 10 bases. The CDR3 has 15 residues. V shed 8 bases and J 5 bases; nucleotides not matched to a gene: 11. Germline values: CDR1 SNHLY, CDR2 FYNNEI. This chain's CDR3 is CASGRLAGNPETQYF. The DNA of the CDR3 is TGTGCCAGCGGCAGACTAGCGGGCAATCCGGAGACCCAGTACTTC.

This clone was recorded a few times. The chain is built from TRBV2 and TRBJ2-3; D is perhaps TRBD1 or TRBD2 (5 bases each). From germline, CDR1 is SNHLY and CDR2 FYNNEI. CDR3 length: 13 residues. Trimming took off 7 bases at V and 6 bases at J, with 14 bases between the two ends. DNA of the CDR3: TGTGCCAGCATCCGAGGGGCCGGGGATACGCAGTATTTT. Amino acids: CASIRGAGDTQYF. The whole variable domain, filled in from reference TRBV2 and TRBJ2-3, reads EPEVTQTPSHQVTQMGQEVILRCVPISNHLYFYWYRQILGQKVEFLVSFYNNEISEKSEIFDDQFSVERPDGSNFTLKIRSTKLEDSAMYFCASIRGAGDTQYFGPGTRLTVL.

The chain is built from TRBV30 and TRBJ2-5, with 10 bases fitting TRBD2. The J call is uncertain, as TRBJ2-7 better fits the DNA end. Germline values: CDR1 GTSNPN, CDR2 SVGIG (reference sequence). The CDR3 consists of 14 residues. In DNA form, the CDR3 reads TGTGCCTGGAGTGTAGCGGGGGGGTACTACGAGCAGTACTTC. Protein sequence: CAWSVAGGYYEQYF.

The chain is built from TRBV4-3 and TRBJ2-1; TRBD2 matches at 7 bases. CDR1 and CDR2 (germline): LGHNA, YSLEER. After removal of 0 bases from V and 7 bases from J, the junction contained 3 bases not matched to a gene. The CDR3 has 14 residues. The CDR3 sequence is CASSQDAGVNEQFF. The DNA for the CDR3 is TGCGCCAGCAGCCAAGATGCGGGAGTGAATGAGCAGTTCTTC.

The J gene is TRBJ2-1, the V gene TRBV4-3; possible D gene TRBD2, 6 bases. The CDR3 is 14 residues long. Germline CDR1 reads LGHNA; CDR2 reads YSLEER. The germline V and J ends were trimmed by 1 base and 7 bases, with 11 bases remaining between them. CDR3 protein: CASSQGPGGNEQFF. The CDR3 bases are TGCGCCAGCAGCCAAGGGCCTGGGGGGAATGAGCAGTTCTTC.

The rearrangement joins TRBV29-1 to TRBJ1-2, with TRBD1 identical over 7 bases. The ends lost 0 bases at V and 6 bases at J; junction bases unmatched: 7. This CDR3 is 14 amino acids long. The germline CDR1 and CDR2 sequences are SQVTM and ANQGSEA. The CDR3 loop is CSVEDPTGIDGYTF. CDR3 sequence (DNA): TGCAGCGTTGAAGACCCGACAGGGATTGATGGCTACACCTTC.

V and J are TRBV9 and TRBJ2-3; D possibly corresponds to TRBD2 (6 bases). V lost 1 base and J lost 2, with 11 bases in between. Per germline, CDR1 SGDLS and CDR2 YYNGEE. The CDR3 is 15 residues long. CDR3 residues: CASSVLGEATDTQYF. The CDR3 DNA sequence: TGTGCCAGCAGCGTATTAGGGGAGGCCACAGATACGCAGTATTTT.

The chain is built from TRBV6-1 and TRBJ2-1; D may be TRBD2 (5 bases). The CDR3 is made up of 16 amino acids. Between the trimmed V and J ends, which lost 3 bases and 0 bases, there was a span of 12 bases. The germline gives CDR1 MNHNS, CDR2 SASEGT. CDR3 DNA: TGTGCCAGCAGTGATATCGGTGGGAGCTCCTACAATGAGCAGTTCTTC. The encoded protein is CASSDIGGSSYNEQFF.

This clone was seen just once. The chain links TRBV5-1 to TRBJ2-1; TRBD1 is a possible D gene (6 bases). V was shortened by 3 bases and J by 0 bases, with 10 bases between the two germline ends. CDR3 length: 15 residues. Germline V CDR1 and CDR2: SGHRS, YFSETQ. CDR3 sequence (DNA): TGCGCCAGCAGCTGGGGGACAAGCTCCTACAATGAGCAGTTCTTC. As protein: CASSWGTSSYNEQFF.

By sample fraction, this clone is medium-sized (0.01 to 0.1%). The junction does not match germline at one end; this may be a read error. The rearrangement uses TRBV5-8 and TRBJ1-5; TRBD1 agrees at 7 bases. In germline, CDR1 is SGHTS, CDR2 YDEGEE. The CDR3 is 14 amino acids. This CDR3 reads CASSLGQGKQPQHF. The CDR3 DNA reads as TGTGCCAGCAGCTTGGGACAGGGCAAGCAGCCCCAGCATTTT. Full variable domain (remainder filled in from reference TRBV5-8 and TRBJ1-5): EAGVTQSPTHLIKTRGQQATLRCSPISGHTSVYWYQQALGLGLQFLLWYDEGEERNRGNFPPRFSGRQFPNYSSELNVNALELEDSALYLCASSLGQGKQPQHFGDGTRLSIL.

The genes are TRBV5-5 and TRBJ1-1; D is unclear. CDR3 size: 12 residues. V lost 0 bases and J 8 bases, leaving 8 bases between the germline ends. Germline loops: CDR1 SGHKS, CDR2 YYEKEE (reference sequence). The CDR3 loop is CASSLVGREAFF. DNA of the CDR3: TGTGCCAGCAGCTTGGTGGGCAGGGAAGCTTTCTTT.

The J gene is TRBJ2-7, the V gene TRBV7-2; D ambiguous. Per germline, CDR1 SGHTA and CDR2 FQGNSA. The CDR3 is 15 residues long. V lost 2 bases, J lost 1 base, and 12 bases lay in between. The CDR3 nucleotides are TGTGCCAGCAGCTTAAATCCAGGCGAGTCCTACGAGCAGTACTTC. Translating it yields CASSLNPGESYEQYF.

The chain uses TRBV27 and TRBJ2-3; TRBD2 is a possible D gene (6 bases). The V gene lost 2 bases and the J gene lost 11 bases, with 26 bases spanning the gap. In germline, CDR1 is MNHEY, CDR2 SMNVEV (reference sequence). The CDR3 spans 17 residues. CDR3 residues: CASSLTSGVIGEGLQYF. The CDR3 DNA is TGTGCCAGCAGTTTAACTTCGGGAGTGATCGGGGAAGGTCTGCAGTATTTT.